This is a list of T cell receptor beta chains from one sample in a study of Graves' ophthalmopathy and Graves' hyperthyroidism. TCRdb independently ran MiXCR on the multiplex PCR reads; one entry per CDR3 protein. This table has about 340,000 distinct CDR3 sequences, 15% to 20% appearing once. Material for sequencing was peripheral blood. Every receptor here comes from an adult man with Graves' ophthalmopathy. The conserved cysteine and the conserved F or W are not part of the CDR3 here.

len: 14; v_gene: TRBV12-3/TRBV12-4; CDR3aa: ASSLGQGMMNTEAF
len: 18; v_gene: TRBV7-2; CDR3aa: ASSYTSGTGGVYSNQPQH
len: 19; v_gene: TRBV28; CDR3aa: ASSLGTGSGTSRGPLDIQY
len: 13; v_gene: TRBV27; CDR3aa: ASSPLGGLVETQY
len: 12; v_gene: TRBV19; CDR3aa: ASSGTGIHYEQY
len: 10; v_gene: TRBV30; CDR3aa: AWTRMNSPLH
len: 13; v_gene: TRBV12-3/TRBV12-4; CDR3aa: ASSFRPETAYEQY
len: 12; v_gene: TRBV15; CDR3aa: ATSRGLVGETQY
len: 11; v_gene: TRBV24-1; CDR3aa: ATSRTGAETQY
len: 11; v_gene: TRBV30; CDR3aa: AWSTPYSYEQY
len: 11; v_gene: TRBV4-1; CDR3aa: ASTFTLTDTQY
len: 12; v_gene: TRBV5-1; CDR3aa: ASSLGTGLYEQY
len: 14; v_gene: TRBV20-1; CDR3aa: SASATSGRTQETQY
len: 11; v_gene: TRBV27; CDR3aa: ASSQGSGIGYT
len: 14; v_gene: TRBV4-1; CDR3aa: ASSQDRGRQSDEQY
len: 13; v_gene: TRBV27; CDR3aa: ASSSSGLYGYGYT
len: 13; v_gene: TRBV6-2/TRBV6-3; CDR3aa: ASSWTGVRRETQY
len: 11; v_gene: TRBV7-9; CDR3aa: ASSFQGAGPQH
len: 12; v_gene: TRBV11-2; CDR3aa: ASSLGPRGTEAF
len: 14; v_gene: TRBV7-8; CDR3aa: ATSGATTGGGETQY
len: 10; v_gene: TRBV6-2/TRBV6-3; CDR3aa: ASSPEDYEQY
len: 12; v_gene: TRBV12-3/TRBV12-4; CDR3aa: ASRATGGTEPQH
len: 12; v_gene: TRBV7-3; CDR3aa: ASSRDSETYEQY
len: 12; v_gene: TRBV27; CDR3aa: ASSPGTGGHEQY
len: 13; v_gene: TRBV10-3; CDR3aa: AITNGQGFLDEQY
len: 11; v_gene: TRBV5-1; CDR3aa: ASRDGRGDTLH
len: 9; v_gene: TRBV20-1; CDR3aa: SASPGPSAF
len: 12; v_gene: TRBV6-5; CDR3aa: ASSLTAGNTEAF
len: 10; v_gene: TRBV12-3/TRBV12-4; CDR3aa: ASSQPRGGYT
len: 12; v_gene: TRBV2; CDR3aa: ASSGDGQNTEAF
len: 14; v_gene: TRBV6-1; CDR3aa: ASSAYSGLNTGELF
len: 13; v_gene: TRBV24-1; CDR3aa: ATSDPGTGDTEAF
len: 14; v_gene: TRBV20-1; CDR3aa: SARRVGGTGNQPQH
len: 13; v_gene: TRBV6-5; CDR3aa: ASSWEGQGNQPQH
len: 11; v_gene: TRBV6-1; CDR3aa: ASSDLVTGELF
len: 14; v_gene: TRBV12-3/TRBV12-4; CDR3aa: ASSLISGGGNTEAF
len: 12; v_gene: TRBV29-1; CDR3aa: SVEGLAGTYEQY
len: 12; v_gene: TRBV6-5; CDR3aa: ASSSPTQRYEQY
len: 11; v_gene: TRBV5-1; CDR3aa: ASTRGPNTEAF
len: 12; v_gene: TRBV12-3/TRBV12-4; CDR3aa: ASSLSLAKNIQY
len: 11; v_gene: TRBV18; CDR3aa: ASSPAQGDGYT
len: 17; v_gene: TRBV20-1; CDR3aa: SASLRSTNPNREARPQH
len: 13; v_gene: TRBV10-3; CDR3aa: ATQAAGDTHQPQH
len: 13; v_gene: TRBV28; CDR3aa: ASLPGGGGHQPQH
len: 13; v_gene: TRBV6-2/TRBV6-3; CDR3aa: ASKISPGENTEAF
len: 11; v_gene: TRBV5-1; CDR3aa: ASLSGQGATQY
len: 12; v_gene: TRBV6-2/TRBV6-3; CDR3aa: ASSYAGGPGEQY
len: 13; v_gene: TRBV27; CDR3aa: ASSHRGLAKNIQY